What follows are 18 T cell receptor beta chains derived from one specimen sequenced in a study of cytomegalovirus exposure and HLA in healthy donors. 13 Jbeta primers and 60 Vbeta primers were used for the PCR. Assay used: immunoSEQ multiplex PCR; TCRdb lists only in-frame clones, some missing. Of over 110,000 clones in the sample, 79% were seen once. The sample comprised PBMCs. The receptors here all came from a female donor in good health and CMV-seronegative.

The V gene is TRBV2, the J gene TRBJ1-3; no clear D. The CDR3 length is 13 residues. V lost 11 bases and J 3 bases, leaving 14 bases between the germline ends. Germline V gene lookup returns CDR1 SNHLY and CDR2 FYNNEI. The DNA for the CDR3 is TGTGCCGGCAACGAGGGCATTGGAAACACCATATATTTT. Protein product: CAGNEGIGNTIYF.

Regarding this clone: The same CDR3 also results from other DNA sequences found in this sample. The CDR3 coding sequence is TGTGCCAGCAGTTTAACAGGGGGCTATGGCTACACCTTC. Translated: CASSLTGGYGYTF. The chain has TRBV27 and TRBJ1-2; 8 bases line up with TRBD1. The V gene end was trimmed by 2 bases and the J gene end by 4 bases; junction bases not matched to a gene: 0. CDR1 and CDR2 from the germline V gene are MNHEY and SMNVEV (reference sequence). The CDR3 has 13 residues.

This rearrangement joins TRBV7-3 to TRBJ2-7, with 7 bases identical to TRBD1. Trimming took 1 base from V and 0 from J; bases not matched to a gene: 12. CDR3 length: 18 amino acids. Germline-derived CDR1 and CDR2 are SGHTA and FQGTGA. The CDR3, as DNA: TGTGCCAGCAGCTTAAGAGGAGGTACAGGGGCAACCTCCTACGAGCAGTACTTC. Its translation is CASSLRGGTGATSYEQYF.

The chain couples TRBV27 to TRBJ2-3, with D hard to call. There are 13 residues in the CDR3. Germline-derived CDR1 and CDR2 are MNHEY and SMNVEV (reference sequence). With 3 bases removed from V and 4 bases from J, the gap between germline ends came to 8 bases. CDR3 coding DNA: TGTGCCAGCAGTTTGGGCCTGCCAGATACGCAGTATTTT. Encoded protein: CASSLGLPDTQYF.

V usage is TRBV7-8 and J usage is TRBJ2-7; tentatively, D is TRBD2 (6 bases). The CDR3 is 14 residues long. V was clipped by 5 bases and J by 3 bases, with 14 bases between them. The germline V gene encodes CDR1 SGHVS and CDR2 FQNEAQ. CDR3 sequence reads: CASSPGGRDYEQYF. CDR3 coding DNA: TGTGCCAGCAGCCCCGGTGGGCGGGACTACGAGCAGTACTTC.

The rearrangement links TRBV7-9 to TRBJ2-5; TRBD2 aligns across 8 bases. The CDR3 runs to 15 residues. CDR1 is SEHNR, CDR2 FQNEAQ, per germline (reference sequence). Trimming took 5 bases from V and 5 from J; bases not matched to a gene: 10. CDR3 sequence: CASSPLVSGAETQYF. CDR3 nucleotides: TGTGCCAGCAGCCCACTCGTTAGCGGGGCGGAGACCCAGTACTTC.

This clone was found a few times. The rearrangement joins TRBV4-3 to TRBJ2-2; 14 bases are a match to TRBD2. The CDR3 is 17 residues long. The germline gives CDR1 LGHNA, CDR2 YSLEER. After removal of 3 bases from V and 5 bases from J, the junction contained 5 bases not matched to a gene. The CDR3 DNA reads TGCGCCAGCAGCCAGGGACTAGCGGGAGATTGGACCGGGGAGCTGTTTTTT. Amino acids: CASSQGLAGDWTGELFF.

The CDR3 coding sequence is TGCAGCGTTGACGGGCGGGGGGGCCTCACAGATACGCAGTATTTT. As protein: CSVDGRGGLTDTQYF. J is TRBJ2-3 and V is TRBV29-1; 9 bases match TRBD2. From germline, CDR1 is SQVTM and CDR2 ANQGSEA. V lost 3 bases to trimming and J lost 2 bases; unmatched junction nucleotides: 6. The CDR3 is 15 amino acids.

The rearrangement links TRBV27 to TRBJ2-2, with TRBD2 as a possible D gene (6 bases). V lost 6 bases to trimming and J lost 2 bases, with 16 bases between them. CDR1 and CDR2 (germline): MNHEY, SMNVEV (reference sequence). The CDR3 is made up of 16 amino acids. The CDR3 sequence: CASRSLGTPNTGELFF. CDR3 coding DNA: TGTGCCAGCAGATCCCTCGGGACTCCAAACACCGGGGAGCTGTTTTTT.

This chain connects TRBV4-1 to TRBJ2-7, with 10 nucleotides matching TRBD2. With 2 bases clipped from V and 0 bases from J, the junction kept 10 bases outside the gene matches. Germline-derived CDR1 and CDR2 are MGHRA and YSYEKL. The CDR3 has 18 residues. The CDR3 here is CASSQYSSGGPNSYEQYF. DNA for the CDR3: TGCGCCAGCAGCCAATATTCTAGCGGGGGTCCGAACTCCTACGAGCAGTACTTC.

The rearrangement uses TRBV2 and TRBJ1-2; D possibly corresponds to TRBD1 (5 bases). V was clipped by 2 bases and J by 4 bases, with 11 bases between them. There are 14 residues in the CDR3. CDR1 SNHLY and CDR2 FYNNEI come from the germline V gene. The CDR3 coding sequence is TGTGCCAGCAGTGAATGGGGCCAAGTCTATGGCTACACCTTC. The encoded protein is CASSEWGQVYGYTF.

The rearrangement joins TRBV6-5 to TRBJ2-2; D uncertain. V was cut by 4 bases and J by 9 bases, with 21 bases left in between. The CDR3 length is 16 residues. Germline assignment: CDR1 MNHEY and CDR2 SVGAGI. CDR3 residues: CASSSYIPTWARELFF. The CDR3 DNA reads as TGTGCCAGCAGTTCTTACATCCCGACCTGGGCCCGGGAGCTGTTTTTT.

The count of this clone is one. The V and J genes are TRBV6-1 and TRBJ2-2; D not certain. The CDR3 length is 15 residues. Germline assignment: CDR1 MNHNS and CDR2 SASEGT. Trimming removed 4 bases at V and 7 bases at J, with 16 bases between. CDR3 bases: TGTGCCAGCAGTGGAGGCGAGGTGGTGGGCGGGGAGCTGTTTTTT. Its translation is CASSGGEVVGGELFF.

This clone was seen a few times. The rearrangement links TRBV7-8 to TRBJ2-2, with 7 bases fitting TRBD2. Trimming at V came to 6 bases and at J to 5 bases, leaving 6 bases not matched to a gene. The CDR3 has 14 amino acids. CDR1 and CDR2 from the germline V gene are SGHVS and FQNEAQ. CDR3 nucleotide sequence: TGTGCCAGCAGGGGGGGGGTTGGTACCGGGGAGCTGTTTTTT. It encodes CASRGGVGTGELFF. The full variable domain, with the rest looked up from reference TRBV7-8 and TRBJ2-2, is GAGVSQSPRYKVAKRGQDVALRCDPISGHVSLFWYQQALGQGPEFLTYFQNEAQLDKSGLPSDRFFAERPEGSVSTLKIQRTQQEDSAVYLCASRGGVGTGELFFGEGSRLTVL.

This clone turned up a few times. This chain joins TRBV2 and TRBJ1-1; D gene unclear. Trimming left V 4 bases short and J 11 bases short, with 8 bases between. This CDR3 comprises 10 residues. Germline lookup yields CDR1 SNHLY and CDR2 FYNNEI. CDR3 coding DNA: TGTGCCAGCAGTGGGCAGGTGGCTTTCTTT. Amino acid sequence: CASSGQVAFF.

The rearrangement joins TRBV19 to TRBJ2-1; 10 bases are shared with TRBD2. CDR1 and CDR2 from the germline V gene are LNHDA and SQIVND (reference sequence). The CDR3 length is 16 residues. V was clipped by 3 bases and J by 5 bases; unmatched bases: 7. CDR3 nucleotides: TGTGCCAGTAGTATCAGTCTAGCGGGGGCCAACAATGAGCAGTTCTTC. Its protein product is CASSISLAGANNEQFF.

The chain uses TRBV7-2 and TRBJ1-6; the D is unclear. V lost 1 base to trimming and J lost 10 bases, with 11 bases between them. CDR3 size: 14 residues. Germline loops: CDR1 SGHTA, CDR2 FQGNSA. The DNA of the CDR3 is TGTGCCAGCAGCTTAGTGTCCGGGTTCTCACCCCTCCACTTT. Amino acid sequence: CASSLVSGFSPLHF.

The chain links TRBV4-3 to TRBJ1-1; TRBD1 aligns across 8 bases. The CDR3 loop spans 15 amino acids. Per the germline V gene, CDR1 is LGHNA and CDR2 is YSLEER. J was trimmed by 4 bases and V by 7 bases; bases with no gene match: 11. The DNA for the CDR3 is TGCGCCAGCACCCGAGCCGGGACAGGCTCCACTGAAGCTTTCTTT. Its translation: CASTRAGTGSTEAFF.